Here is one T cell receptor beta chain with its context. Its antigen is currently not known. From each donor, an approximately 2.4 ml peripheral blood sample was collected into PAXgene tubes and kept at -80 degrees C. Without any T cell sorting, total RNA was extracted from whole blood using the PAXgene blood miRNA kit on an automated QIAcube. Peripheral blood from monozygotic twin pairs, either concordant or discordant for inflammatory bowel disease, underwent deep TCRalpha and TCRbeta repertoire profiling that used unique molecular barcoding. For every twin pair, smoking habits were documented, and each individual was categorised as a current, former or never smoker. This specimen comes from a study of monozygotic twins with inflammatory bowel disease (dated by TCRdb to between 2018 and 2021). With regard to the full study: The full study comprised about 28 monozygotic twin pairs: nine German pairs (four IBD-concordant, five IBD-discordant) and 19 IBD-discordant Danish pairs. Each individual had, on average, about 151 000 unique TCRalpha sequences and 181 000 unique TCRbeta sequences available for analysis. Within discordant pairs, disease-associated traits were sought mainly by comparing IBD patients with their genetically identical healthy co-twins. Broader findings and caveats from the paper: The results gave no support for a single strong signal or clonotype linked to IBD. Background noise and inter-individual variability may have been introduced into the repertoires by the differing immunosuppressive treatments among patients. Concordant and discordant twins showed no difference in repertoire similarity, possibly because of limited statistical power. Distinction between different T cell subtypes could not be achieved in the analysis. IBD patients had lower TCRbeta repertoire diversity, measured by the inverse Simpson index, than their healthy co-twins. Compared with healthy twins, IBD patients had fewer clonotypes in common with other individuals, a difference most pronounced in patients showing signs of disease activity.

The library was built by means of 5' RACE. The input for every TCR library was 3,500 to 4,000 ng of total RNA. For each sample, cDNA was synthesized in eight separate reactions using SMARTScribe reverse transcriptase. During cDNA synthesis, template switching was used to introduce unique molecular identifiers that contained a 6-nucleotide sample barcode. Two nested PCRs of approximately 16 and 10 cycles amplified the TCRalpha and TCRbeta cDNA, and bead purification followed each PCR. Before amplification, cDNA was treated with uracil DNA-glycosylase and purified using the QIAquick PCR purification kit. The second PCR added Illumina TruSeq-compatible adapters along with sample-specific barcodes. TapeStation and Qubit were used to check library quality and concentration, and around 5 ng of each library went into the pool. Pooled libraries were sequenced on an Illumina HiSeq2500 single-index Rapid Run with 2 x 100 bp reads and custom sequencing primers. Processing in the source paper ran as follows. MiGEC version 1.2.6 was used for UMI-based consensus assembly, which corrected PCR and sequencing errors. MiXCR version 2.1.1 was used for V(D)J alignment, clonotype assembly and CDR3 extraction. Normalisation of gene usage, clonotype sharing and MAIT/NKT TCR abundance was achieved by analysing the top 1000, 10 000 and 20 000 clonotypes per sample. After downsampling to 27 000 UMIs, diversity was calculated as the inverse Simpson index using the vegan R package. Paired Mann-Whitney U tests were applied to discordant twin pairs, with Benjamini-Hochberg correction for multiple testing. TCRdb reprocessed the reads; each CDR3 protein sequence makes one entry, and DNA is unavailable. None of the V and J calls come from the authors' own analysis; TCRdb made them. This sample's table lists approximately 400,000 distinct CDR3 sequences. Roughly 2.2% of the sample is in the top ten clones.

CDR1 and CDR2 are drawn from the germline V gene (reference sequence): MNHEY, SMNVEV. Including the terminal cysteine and phenylalanine, the CDR3 comprises 18 residues. The entry carries no DNA sequence. The clonotype was recovered from a human donor with ulcerative colitis or Crohn's disease, or a healthy co-twin of an affected twin (not recorded which). The sequencing input was blood. The rearranged chain carries TRBV27 and TRBJ2-2; without DNA, the TCRdb call of TRBD1 cannot be checked. CDR3 reads: CASSPRPPWTGNTGELFF.